This T cell receptor beta chain was obtained from a study of OX40 agonist ivuxolimab in advanced cancers. On the study more broadly: A male proportion of about 86% was recorded, with mean age 60 years and range about 23 to 90. Approximately 41% of patients had received prior checkpoint inhibitor therapy. Points from the study as a whole: CD4+ and CD8+ blood T cells expanded clonally by week 6 at 0.1 to 3.0 mg/kg.

Of note for this clone: Its antigen is currently unknown.

Sequenced by immunoSEQ multiplex PCR; TCRdb stores in-frame clones only, minus some. The table lists 22,000 or so clones, roughly 84% of them singletons, with about 35% in the top ten. CDR1 is SQVTM and CDR2 is ANQGSEA in the germline V gene. CDR3 size: 15 residues. Trimming left V 1 base short and J 3 bases short, with 13 bases between. This TCR was recovered from an adult with an advanced solid tumor such as melanoma, head and neck, liver or kidney cancer. The specimen was CD4+ or CD8+ T cells sorted from blood, collected in a trial of the OX40 agonist ivuxolimab. The rearrangement uses TRBV29-1 and TRBJ2-1; D not resolved. The chain's CDR3 is CSVEGSVPYYNEQFF. The CDR3 region has the DNA TGCAGCGTTGAAGGGTCCGTCCCATACTACAATGAGCAGTTCTTC.